The clone carrying this TCR beta chain has only a few counts. The source of the sample is a study of blood T cell repertoires in COVID-19. Study-level background: Samples representing acute and convalescent COVID-19 were sourced from the United States, Italy and Spain.

Germline assignment: CDR1 SNHLY and CDR2 FYNNEI. CDR3 size: 11 residues. Trimming took 6 bases from V and 4 from J, leaving 3 bases between them. Method: immunoSEQ multiplex PCR; TCRdb's copy keeps in-frame clones and lacks some. The profile shows 250,000 to 300,000 clones, roughly 90% of them singletons. What was sequenced was peripheral blood. The chain combines TRBV2 with TRBJ1-4; D gene ambiguous. The sequence was collected from a woman aged 25 to 39 with COVID-19, enrolled during active disease. The CDR3 bases are TGTGCCAGCAGGTATAATGAAAAACTGTTTTTT. Translating it yields CASRYNEKLFF.